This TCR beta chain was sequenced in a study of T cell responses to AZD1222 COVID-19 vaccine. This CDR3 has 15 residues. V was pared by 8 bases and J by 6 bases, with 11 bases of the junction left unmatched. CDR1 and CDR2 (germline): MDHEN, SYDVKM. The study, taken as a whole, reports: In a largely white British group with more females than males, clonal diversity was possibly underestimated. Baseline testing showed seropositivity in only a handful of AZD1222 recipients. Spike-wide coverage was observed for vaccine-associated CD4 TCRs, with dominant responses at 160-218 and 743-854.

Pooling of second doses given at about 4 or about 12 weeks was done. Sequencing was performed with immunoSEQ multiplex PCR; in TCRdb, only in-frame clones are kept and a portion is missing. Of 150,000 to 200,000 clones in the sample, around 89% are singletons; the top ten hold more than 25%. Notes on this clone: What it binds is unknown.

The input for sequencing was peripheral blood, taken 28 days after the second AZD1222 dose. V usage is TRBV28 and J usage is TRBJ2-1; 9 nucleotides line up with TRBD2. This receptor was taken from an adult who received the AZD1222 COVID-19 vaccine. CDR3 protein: CASGDSSGTPNEQFF. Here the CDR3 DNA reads TGTGCCAGCGGTGATTCTAGCGGGACACCCAATGAGCAGTTCTTC.